This entry is about one TCR beta chain. The antigen remains undetermined. ViraFEST assay sequencing came after antigen-specific CD4+ T cells were expanded with viral peptide pools. Following a roughly 9-day culture, CD4+ T cells were purified. Subjects were given two BNT162b2 or mRNA-1273 vaccine doses. This entry is derived from a study of vaccination effects on CD4 cells after COVID-19. Study outcomes and limitations: No early post-infection timepoints were available in the study, which also included few convalescent patients.

Deletions cut 5 bases from V and 2 bases from J, with 13 bases between. Germline CDR1 reads SEHNR; CDR2 reads FQNEAQ (reference sequence). This CDR3 has 16 amino acids. Clones were read by immunoSEQ multiplex PCR, and TCRdb kept only the in-frame ones, dropping some. Of 35,000 to 40,000 clones listed, approximately 84% are singletons. The clonotype was recovered from a human donor who received a COVID-19 vaccine. Some clones in this sample may be carry-over from other donors' samples. This specimen consisted of CD4+ T cells from PBMCs cultured with HCoV-NL63 spike peptides, obtained after COVID-19 vaccination. The V gene is TRBV7-9, the J gene TRBJ2-6; TRBD1 is a possible D gene (6 bases). CDR3 DNA: TGTGCCAGCAGCCTAGAAAACAGGGCTGGGGCCAACGTCCTGACTTTC. Its protein is CASSLENRAGANVLTF.